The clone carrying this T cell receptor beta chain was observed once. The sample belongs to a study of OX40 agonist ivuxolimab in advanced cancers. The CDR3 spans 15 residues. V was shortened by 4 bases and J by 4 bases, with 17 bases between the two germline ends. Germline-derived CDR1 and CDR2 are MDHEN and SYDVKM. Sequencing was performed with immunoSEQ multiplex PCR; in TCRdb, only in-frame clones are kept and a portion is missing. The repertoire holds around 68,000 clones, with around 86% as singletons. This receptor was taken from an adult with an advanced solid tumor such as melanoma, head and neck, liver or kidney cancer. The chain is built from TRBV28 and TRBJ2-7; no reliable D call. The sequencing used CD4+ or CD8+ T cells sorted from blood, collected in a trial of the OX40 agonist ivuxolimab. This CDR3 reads CASSSKILEAYEQYF. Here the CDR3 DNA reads TGTGCCAGCAGTTCAAAGATTCTTGAGGCATACGAGCAGTACTTC.